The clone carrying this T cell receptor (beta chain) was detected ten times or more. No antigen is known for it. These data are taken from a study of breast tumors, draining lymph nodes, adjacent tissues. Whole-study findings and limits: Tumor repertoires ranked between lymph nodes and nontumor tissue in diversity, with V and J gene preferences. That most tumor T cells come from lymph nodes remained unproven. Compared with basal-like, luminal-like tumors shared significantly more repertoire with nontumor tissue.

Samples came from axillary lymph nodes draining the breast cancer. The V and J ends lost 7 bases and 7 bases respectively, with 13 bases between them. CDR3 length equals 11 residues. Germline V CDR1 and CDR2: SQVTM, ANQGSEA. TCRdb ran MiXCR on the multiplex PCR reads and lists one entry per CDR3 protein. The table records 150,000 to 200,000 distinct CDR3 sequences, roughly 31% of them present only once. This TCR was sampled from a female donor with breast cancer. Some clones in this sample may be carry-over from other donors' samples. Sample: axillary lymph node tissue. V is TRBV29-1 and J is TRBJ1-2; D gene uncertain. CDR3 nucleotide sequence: TGCAGCGGGCAAGGCGTTGGTGGCTACACCTTC. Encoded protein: CSGQGVGGYTF. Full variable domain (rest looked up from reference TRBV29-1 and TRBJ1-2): SAVISQKPSRDICQRGTSLTIQCQVDSQVTMMFWYRQQPGQSLTLIATANQGSEATYESGFVIDKFPISRPNLTFSTLTVSNMSPEDSSIYLCSGQGVGGYTFGSGTRLTVV.